This is a list of T cell receptor beta chains from one sample in a study of siplizumab effects on memory and regulatory T cells. This table comes from immunoSEQ multiplex PCR, and its TCRdb copy is limited to in-frame clones, with some not included. Among over 100,000 clones listed, more than 85% were seen once. Sequencing used CD4+ T cells sorted from blood. The receptors were gathered from a human donor in good health. The CDR3 runs from the conserved cysteine through the conserved F or W. The D gene is left open where the match is weak. A row's size may be missing; if present it is once, few, many or a size class.

clone size: NA
J gene: TRBJ2-3
V gene: TRBV30
D gene: TRBD1
CDR3 protein: CAWSVQWAGGSTDTQYF
CDR3 DNA: TGTGCCTGGAGTGTACAGTGGGCAGGGGGAAGCACAGATACGCAGTATTTT

clone size: NA
J gene: TRBJ2-7
V gene: TRBV19
D gene: NA
CDR3 protein: CASSIKRAPYEQYF
CDR3 DNA: TGTGCCAGTAGTATCAAGCGGGCCCCCTACGAGCAGTACTTC

clone size: NA
J gene: TRBJ2-1
V gene: TRBV28
D gene: NA
CDR3 protein: CASSLPRGLNEQFF
CDR3 DNA: TGTGCCAGCAGTTTACCCAGGGGACTCAATGAGCAGTTCTTC

clone size: NA
J gene: TRBJ1-1
V gene: TRBV9
D gene: TRBD1
CDR3 protein: CASSDRDRQNTEAFF
CDR3 DNA: TGTGCCAGCAGCGACCGGGACAGACAAAACACTGAAGCTTTCTTT

clone size: NA
J gene: TRBJ1-6
V gene: TRBV5-6
D gene: TRBD1
CDR3 protein: CASSLPGQFSPLHF
CDR3 DNA: TGTGCCAGCAGCCTCCCGGGACAGTTTTCACCCCTCCACTTT

clone size: NA
J gene: TRBJ1-5
V gene: TRBV30
D gene: TRBD1
CDR3 protein: CAWDRGRNQPQHF
CDR3 DNA: TGTGCCTGGGACAGGGGACGAAATCAGCCCCAGCATTTT

clone size: NA
J gene: TRBJ2-7
V gene: TRBV7-6
D gene: NA
CDR3 protein: CASSLSAGSYEQYF
CDR3 DNA: TGTGCCAGCAGCTTATCGGCAGGTTCTTACGAGCAGTACTTC

clone size: NA
J gene: TRBJ2-1
V gene: TRBV6-6
D gene: TRBD2
CDR3 protein: CASSRRGTSGDNEQFF
CDR3 DNA: TGTGCCAGCAGTAGACGCGGGACTAGTGGAGACAATGAGCAGTTCTTC

clone size: NA
J gene: TRBJ2-7
V gene: TRBV27
D gene: TRBD2
CDR3 protein: CASSLEAGGGEQYF
CDR3 DNA: TGTGCCAGCAGTTTAGAAGCGGGAGGGGGAGAGCAGTACTTC

clone size: NA
J gene: TRBJ1-5
V gene: TRBV5-1
D gene: TRBD1
CDR3 protein: CASRGDRDQPQHF
CDR3 DNA: TGCGCCAGCAGAGGGGACAGGGATCAGCCCCAGCATTTT

clone size: NA
J gene: TRBJ1-2
V gene: TRBV6-5
D gene: TRBD1
CDR3 protein: CASREPGQGIYGYTF
CDR3 DNA: TGTGCCAGCAGAGAACCGGGACAGGGAATATATGGCTACACCTTC

clone size: NA
J gene: TRBJ2-7
V gene: TRBV11-2
D gene: NA
CDR3 protein: CASSYQPDTSYEQYF
CDR3 DNA: TGTGCCAGCAGCTATCAACCGGACACCTCCTACGAGCAGTACTTC

clone size: NA
J gene: TRBJ2-7
V gene: TRBV5-4
D gene: NA
CDR3 protein: CASSFGTRTSYEQYF
CDR3 DNA: TGTGCCAGCAGCTTCGGGACACGGACTTCCTACGAGCAGTACTTC

clone size: NA
J gene: TRBJ2-1
V gene: TRBV7-9
D gene: NA
CDR3 protein: CASSLGDSSYNEQFF
CDR3 DNA: TGTGCCAGCAGCTTAGGTGATAGCTCCTACAATGAGCAGTTCTTC

clone size: NA
J gene: TRBJ1-2
V gene: TRBV28
D gene: NA
CDR3 protein: CASSLRLATKYF
CDR3 DNA: TGTGCCAGCAGTTTAAGGCTGGCAACCAAATATTTC

clone size: NA
J gene: TRBJ1-5
V gene: TRBV28
D gene: NA
CDR3 protein: CASSLFGLVNQPQHF
CDR3 DNA: TGTGCCAGCAGTTTATTTGGGTTAGTCAATCAGCCCCAGCATTTT

clone size: NA
J gene: TRBJ2-1
V gene: TRBV10-1
D gene: TRBD2
CDR3 protein: CASSESYRAGGEFF
CDR3 DNA: TGCGCCAGCAGTGAGTCGTATCGGGCGGGAGGTGAGTTCTTC

clone size: NA
J gene: TRBJ2-1
V gene: TRBV28
D gene: NA
CDR3 protein: CASSIAGQGSYNEQFF
CDR3 DNA: TGTGCCAGCAGCATAGCGGGACAGGGATCCTACAATGAGCAGTTCTTC

clone size: NA
J gene: TRBJ1-2
V gene: TRBV11-2
D gene: TRBD1
CDR3 protein: CASTQLGTGVNYGYTF
CDR3 DNA: TGTGCCAGCACCCAGCTGGGAACAGGGGTTAACTATGGCTACACCTTC

clone size: NA
J gene: TRBJ2-2
V gene: TRBV4-2
D gene: NA
CDR3 protein: CASSQTGNSGNTGELFF
CDR3 DNA: TGTGCCAGCAGCCAGACGGGAAATAGCGGTAACACCGGGGAGCTGTTTTTT

clone size: NA
J gene: TRBJ1-1
V gene: TRBV5-6
D gene: NA
CDR3 protein: CASSLASGEAFF
CDR3 DNA: TGTGCCAGCAGCTTGGCTTCGGGAGAAGCTTTCTTT

clone size: NA
J gene: TRBJ1-1
V gene: TRBV5-1
D gene: NA
CDR3 protein: CASSFYRPENTEAFF
CDR3 DNA: TGCGCCAGCAGCTTTTATCGGCCAGAGAACACTGAAGCTTTCTTT

clone size: NA
J gene: TRBJ2-7
V gene: TRBV5-1
D gene: TRBD2
CDR3 protein: CASSHRLAGETYEQYF
CDR3 DNA: TGCGCCAGCAGCCACCGACTAGCGGGAGAGACCTACGAGCAGTACTTC

clone size: NA
J gene: TRBJ1-3
V gene: TRBV18
D gene: NA
CDR3 protein: CASSQGQGPGNTIYF
CDR3 DNA: TGTGCCAGCTCACAGGGTCAGGGGCCTGGAAACACCATATATTTT

clone size: once
J gene: TRBJ1-6
V gene: TRBV25-1
D gene: TRBD1
CDR3 protein: CASRETAGQALNNSPLHF
CDR3 DNA: TGTGCCAGCAGGGAGACCGCTGGACAGGCCTTAAATAATTCACCCCTCCACTTT

clone size: NA
J gene: TRBJ1-5
V gene: TRBV7-2
D gene: NA
CDR3 protein: CASSLGDGPYQPQHF
CDR3 DNA: TGTGCCAGCAGCTTAGGGGACGGGCCTTATCAGCCCCAGCATTTT

clone size: NA
J gene: TRBJ2-7
V gene: TRBV18
D gene: NA
CDR3 protein: CASSQRAHYEQYF
CDR3 DNA: TGTGCCAGCTCACAACGGGCCCACTACGAGCAGTACTTC

clone size: NA
J gene: TRBJ2-5
V gene: TRBV18
D gene: TRBD2
CDR3 protein: CASSPRTSGRLGETQYF
CDR3 DNA: TGTGCCAGCTCACCGAGGACTAGCGGGAGGTTGGGCGAGACCCAGTACTTC

clone size: NA
J gene: TRBJ2-7
V gene: TRBV6-6
D gene: NA
CDR3 protein: CASRSTSIGEQYF
CDR3 DNA: TGTGCCAGCAGATCCACCTCTATAGGCGAGCAGTACTTC

clone size: NA
J gene: TRBJ1-4
V gene: TRBV5-1
D gene: TRBD1
CDR3 protein: CASSLPGTGVSREKLFF
CDR3 DNA: TGCGCCAGCAGCTTGCCGGGAACAGGGGTTAGCCGAGAAAAACTGTTTTTT

clone size: NA
J gene: TRBJ1-2
V gene: TRBV19
D gene: TRBD1
CDR3 protein: CASSHDRAVYGYTF
CDR3 DNA: TGTGCCAGTAGTCATGACAGGGCCGTCTATGGCTACACCTTC

clone size: NA
J gene: TRBJ2-1
V gene: TRBV6-4
D gene: TRBD2
CDR3 protein: CASSRLAGGGNEQFF
CDR3 DNA: TGTGCCAGCAGCAGACTAGCGGGAGGCGGCAATGAGCAGTTCTTC

clone size: NA
J gene: TRBJ2-7
V gene: TRBV6-1
D gene: NA
CDR3 protein: CASSVTDEQYF
CDR3 DNA: TGTGCCAGCAGTGTCACGGACGAGCAGTACTTC

clone size: NA
J gene: TRBJ1-6
V gene: TRBV15
D gene: NA
CDR3 protein: CATSRDPENSPLHF
CDR3 DNA: TGTGCCACCAGCAGAGATCCAGAGAATTCACCCCTCCACTTT

clone size: NA
J gene: TRBJ1-1
V gene: TRBV10-3
D gene: NA
CDR3 protein: CATRESTEAFF
CDR3 DNA: TGTGCCACCAGGGAGAGCACTGAAGCTTTCTTT

clone size: NA
J gene: TRBJ2-7
V gene: TRBV28
D gene: NA
CDR3 protein: CATSGQVGGEQYF
CDR3 DNA: TGTGCCACCTCAGGACAGGTGGGAGGGGAGCAGTACTTC

clone size: NA
J gene: TRBJ2-7
V gene: TRBV5-1
D gene: NA
CDR3 protein: CASGYGHEQYF
CDR3 DNA: TGCGCCAGCGGTTACGGGCACGAGCAGTACTTC

clone size: NA
J gene: TRBJ2-3
V gene: TRBV14
D gene: NA
CDR3 protein: CASSQGLPDTQYF
CDR3 DNA: TGTGCCAGCAGCCAAGGGTTGCCAGATACGCAGTATTTT

clone size: NA
J gene: TRBJ2-7
V gene: TRBV13
D gene: TRBD1
CDR3 protein: CASSLDRGNYEQYF
CDR3 DNA: TGTGCCAGCAGCTTGGACAGGGGTAACTACGAGCAGTACTTC

clone size: NA
J gene: TRBJ1-4
V gene: TRBV28
D gene: TRBD1
CDR3 protein: CASSFTGVGEKLFF
CDR3 DNA: TGTGCCAGCAGTTTCACAGGGGTTGGGGAAAAACTGTTTTTT

clone size: NA
J gene: TRBJ2-7
V gene: TRBV28
D gene: NA
CDR3 protein: CASSLSYYEQYF
CDR3 DNA: TGTGCCAGCAGTTTGAGTTACTACGAGCAGTACTTC

clone size: NA
J gene: TRBJ2-5
V gene: TRBV21-1
D gene: NA
CDR3 protein: CASRLGYTFSETQYF
CDR3 DNA: TGTGCCAGCAGACTGGGCTACACTTTCTCTGAGACCCAGTACTTC

clone size: once
J gene: TRBJ2-1
V gene: TRBV27
D gene: TRBD2
CDR3 protein: CASSLTSGSYNEQFF
CDR3 DNA: TGTGCCAGCAGTTTGACTAGCGGTTCATACAATGAGCAGTTCTTC

clone size: once
J gene: TRBJ2-4
V gene: TRBV2
D gene: NA
CDR3 protein: CASKGSGLGQNIQYF
CDR3 DNA: TGTGCCAGCAAGGGCTCGGGCTTAGGGCAAAACATTCAGTACTTC